A selection of T cell receptor beta chains follows, all from one sample in a study of blood T cell repertoires in COVID-19. Profiling relied on immunoSEQ multiplex PCR, and the TCRdb table lists in-frame clones only, not all of them. The sample contains a few hundred thousand clones, over 75% of which appear only once. Sequencing was carried out using PBMCs or T cells enriched from blood (not recorded which). Every receptor here comes from a woman aged 18-29 years who had recovered from COVID-19. The CDR3 runs from the conserved cysteine through the conserved F or W. Each record gives: D gene, J gene, V gene, clone size, CDR3 protein, CDR3 DNA. The D gene is left open where the match is weak. The size entry is marked missing in some rows and otherwise reads once, few, many or a size class.

d_call: TRBD1
j_call: TRBJ1-5
v_call: TRBV2
clone_size: once
cdr3_aa: CASRQQGARFGQPQHF
cdr3_nt: TGTGCCAGCAGACAACAGGGGGCGAGGTTCGGTCAGCCCCAGCATTTT

d_call: -
j_call: TRBJ2-7
v_call: TRBV7-6
clone_size: once
cdr3_aa: CASSLAWGREQYF
cdr3_nt: TGTGCCAGCAGCTTAGCTTGGGGGCGAGAGCAGTACTTC

d_call: -
j_call: TRBJ1-1
v_call: TRBV30
clone_size: -
cdr3_aa: CARGLPNTEAFF
cdr3_nt: TGTGCCCGCGGGCTACCTAACACTGAAGCTTTCTTT

d_call: -
j_call: TRBJ2-5
v_call: TRBV11-2
clone_size: -
cdr3_aa: CASSLDPAGEAETQYF
cdr3_nt: TGTGCCAGCAGCTTAGATCCGGCCGGGGAGGCAGAGACCCAGTACTTC

d_call: TRBD1
j_call: TRBJ1-2
v_call: TRBV7-2
clone_size: once
cdr3_aa: CASSSRQGGYTF
cdr3_nt: TGTGCCAGCAGCTCCAGACAGGGGGGCTACACCTTC

d_call: -
j_call: TRBJ1-1
v_call: TRBV28
clone_size: once
cdr3_aa: CASSLGQKNTEAFF
cdr3_nt: TGTGCCAGCAGTTTGGGACAAAAGAACACTGAAGCTTTCTTT

d_call: TRBD1
j_call: TRBJ1-5
v_call: TRBV19
clone_size: -
cdr3_aa: CASSPPGGLGNQPQHF
cdr3_nt: TGTGCCAGTAGTCCCCCAGGGGGTTTGGGCAATCAGCCCCAGCATTTT

d_call: TRBD1
j_call: TRBJ1-1
v_call: TRBV23-1
clone_size: -
cdr3_aa: CASCQVGTGNTEAFF
cdr3_nt: TGCGCCAGCTGCCAAGTGGGGACAGGGAACACTGAAGCTTTCTTT

d_call: TRBD2
j_call: TRBJ2-5
v_call: TRBV7-8
clone_size: -
cdr3_aa: CASSPRTSGGPLGETQYF
cdr3_nt: TGTGCCAGCAGCCCTAGGACTAGCGGGGGGCCCCTGGGGGAGACCCAGTACTTC

d_call: TRBD2
j_call: TRBJ2-2
v_call: TRBV5-1
clone_size: -
cdr3_aa: CASSALAGAISLGGELFF
cdr3_nt: TGCGCCAGCAGCGCGCTAGCGGGGGCCATTTCTTTGGGCGGGGAGCTGTTTTTT

d_call: -
j_call: TRBJ1-1
v_call: TRBV7-2
clone_size: -
cdr3_aa: CASSRGGNAEAFF
cdr3_nt: TGTGCCAGCAGCCGAGGAGGGAACGCTGAAGCTTTCTTT

d_call: -
j_call: TRBJ2-5
v_call: TRBV5-6
clone_size: -
cdr3_aa: CASSLAGTQETQYF
cdr3_nt: TGTGCCAGCAGCTTGGCGGGGACTCAAGAGACCCAGTACTTC

d_call: TRBD2
j_call: TRBJ2-7
v_call: TRBV5-4
clone_size: -
cdr3_aa: CASSLGAGASYEQYF
cdr3_nt: TGTGCCAGCAGCTTGGGTGCGGGAGCCTCCTACGAGCAGTACTTC

d_call: -
j_call: TRBJ1-2
v_call: TRBV7-2
clone_size: once
cdr3_aa: CASSPHINYGYTF
cdr3_nt: TGTGCCAGCAGCCCCCACATTAACTATGGCTACACCTTC

d_call: -
j_call: TRBJ2-2
v_call: TRBV10-3
clone_size: -
cdr3_aa: CATYRTGELFF
cdr3_nt: TGTGCCACATACAGGACCGGGGAGCTGTTTTTT